This entry features one TCR beta chain sequence. This clone was counted a single time. What this receptor recognizes is not known. Qualities for individual bases were not recorded, and no much larger clone is one base off. V sheds 2 bases and J sheds 8 bases, leaving 12 bases between their ends. The CDR3 holds 13 amino acids from the cysteine to the phenylalanine. Kept here is only the CDR3 DNA, which spans 39 bases and is read in frame from base 1. Enrolling through a virtual design, the prospective study's participants ranged in age from roughly 18 to 89 years and lived across some 22 United States geographic areas. To assign participants to cohorts, the prospective study relied on clinical history that participants themselves reported in a screening survey and a study questionnaire. Recovered participants in ImmuneRACE Cohort 3 were defined by two consecutive negative NP/OP PCR tests, clearance by a healthcare professional, or resolution of symptoms. Each participant in the prospective study had whole blood, serum and a nasopharyngeal or oropharyngeal swab collected by mobile phlebotomists. Additional blood draws and questionnaires over an approximately two-month period could optionally be provided by prospective study participants. Before DNA extraction, prospective study blood samples were shipped either frozen or at room temperature.

The immunoSEQ Assay, a bias-controlled multiplex PCR, was used to amplify TCRbeta CDR3 regions from genomic DNA. Turning to the authors' computational methods: Nucleated cell counts per sample were estimated from amplification of reference gene primers within the assay. To quantify the absolute abundance of each unique TCRbeta CDR3 rearrangement, sequence reads were collapsed and filtered. For each sample, productive Simpson clonality was calculated as the square root of Simpson's diversity index over productive rearrangements. TCRdb provides this immuneACCESS table in a form limited to in-frame rearrangements. Some clones are lacking; in checked studies, under half of them reflect an unresolved V gene, and why the rest are absent is not known. That table is the source of V, J and clone size, and D and trimming were worked out from the DNA. In this sample the table shows a few hundred thousand clones, 80% to 90% of which occur a single time. The top ten hold less than 1.5% of the sample.

The data originate from a study of blood T cell repertoires in COVID-19 (dated by TCRdb to 2020 to 2022). A note on the overall study: Samples covering the acute and convalescent phases of COVID-19 were provided by collaborators in the United States, Italy and Spain. The material from the prospective study consisted of cDNA or gDNA derived from T cells, B-cell-depleted T cells, or PBMCs. The dataset comprised deeply sampled blood TCRbeta repertoires from subjects exposed to, actively infected with, or recovered from COVID-19. Samples were obtained from the ongoing ImmuneRACE study (first 160 participants) and from 950 to 1,500 subjects provided by 6 global collaborators. Where available, HLA class I and class II types were taken from metadata supplied by the sample provider and were not determined by assay-based typing. The repertoires were released in a freely available public database meant as a resource for research on the immune response to SARS-CoV-2. A de-identified subject ID, COVID-19 status, age in years and sex were almost always included in the sample metadata.

Broad study findings and their caveats: How much clinical and demographic metadata was included differed by source and by participant, and the metadata was provided uncurated.

Material for sequencing was PBMCs or T cells enriched from blood (not recorded which). The TCR was taken from a man younger than 45 who had recovered from COVID-19. The chain is made from TRBV12-3 or TRBV12-4 and TRBJ1-2, with the D gene too uncertain to name. The DNA sequence is TGTGCCAGCAGTTTATCGAGGGTTCGGGGCTACACCTTC. The encoded protein is CASSLSRVRGYTF.